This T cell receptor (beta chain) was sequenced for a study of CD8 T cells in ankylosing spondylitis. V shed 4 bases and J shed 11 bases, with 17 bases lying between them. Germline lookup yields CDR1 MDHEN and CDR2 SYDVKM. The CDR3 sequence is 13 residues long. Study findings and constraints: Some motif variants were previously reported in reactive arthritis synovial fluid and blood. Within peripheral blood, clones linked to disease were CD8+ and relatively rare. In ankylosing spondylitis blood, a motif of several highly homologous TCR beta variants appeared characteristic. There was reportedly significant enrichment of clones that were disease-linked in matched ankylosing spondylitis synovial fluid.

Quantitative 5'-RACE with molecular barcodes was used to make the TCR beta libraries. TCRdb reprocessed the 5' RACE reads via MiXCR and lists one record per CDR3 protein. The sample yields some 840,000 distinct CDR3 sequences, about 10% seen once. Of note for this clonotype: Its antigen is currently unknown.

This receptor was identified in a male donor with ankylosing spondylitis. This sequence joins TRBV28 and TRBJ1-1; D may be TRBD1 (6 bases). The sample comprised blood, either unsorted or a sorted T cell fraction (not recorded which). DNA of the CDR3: TGTGCCAGCAGTTGGAACAGGGACTCAGAGGCTTTCTTT. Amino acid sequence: CASSWNRDSEAFF. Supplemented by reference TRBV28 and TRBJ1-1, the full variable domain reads DVKVTQSSRYLVKRTGEKVFLECVQDMDHENMFWYRQDPGLGLRLIYFSYDVKMKEKGDIPEGYSVSREKKERFSLILESASTNQTSMYLCASSWNRDSEAFFGQGTRLTVV.